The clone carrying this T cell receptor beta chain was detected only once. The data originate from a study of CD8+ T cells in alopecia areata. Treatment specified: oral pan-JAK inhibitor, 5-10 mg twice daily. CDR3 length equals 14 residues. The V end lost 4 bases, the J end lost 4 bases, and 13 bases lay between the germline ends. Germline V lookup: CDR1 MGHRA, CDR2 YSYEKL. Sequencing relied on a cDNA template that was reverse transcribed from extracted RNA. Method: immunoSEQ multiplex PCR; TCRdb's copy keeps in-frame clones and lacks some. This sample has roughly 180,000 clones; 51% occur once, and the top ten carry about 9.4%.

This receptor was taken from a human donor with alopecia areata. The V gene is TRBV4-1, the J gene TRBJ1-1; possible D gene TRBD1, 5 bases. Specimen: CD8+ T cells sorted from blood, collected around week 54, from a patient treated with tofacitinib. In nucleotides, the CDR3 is TGCGCCAGCAGCCTCAGGGTTGGGGGCACTGAAGCTTTCTTT. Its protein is CASSLRVGGTEAFF.